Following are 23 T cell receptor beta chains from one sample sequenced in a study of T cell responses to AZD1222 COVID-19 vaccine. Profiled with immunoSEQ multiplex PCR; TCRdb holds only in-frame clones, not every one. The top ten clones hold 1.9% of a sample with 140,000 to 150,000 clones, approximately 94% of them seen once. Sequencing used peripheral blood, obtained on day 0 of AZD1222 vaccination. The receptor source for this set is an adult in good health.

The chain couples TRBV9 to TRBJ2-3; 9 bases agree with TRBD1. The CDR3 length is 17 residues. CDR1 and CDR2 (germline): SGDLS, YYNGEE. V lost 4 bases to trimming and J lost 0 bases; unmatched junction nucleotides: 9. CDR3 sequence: CASSSGQGPASTDTQYF. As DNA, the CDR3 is TGTGCCAGCAGCTCCGGACAGGGGCCCGCTAGCACAGATACGCAGTATTTT.

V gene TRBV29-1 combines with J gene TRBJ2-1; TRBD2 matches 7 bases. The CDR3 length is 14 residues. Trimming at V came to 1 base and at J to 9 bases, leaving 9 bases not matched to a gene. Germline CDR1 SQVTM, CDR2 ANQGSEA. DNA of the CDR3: TGCAGCGTTGAAGTTCCAGCGGGAACGATTGAGCAGTTCTTC. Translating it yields CSVEVPAGTIEQFF.

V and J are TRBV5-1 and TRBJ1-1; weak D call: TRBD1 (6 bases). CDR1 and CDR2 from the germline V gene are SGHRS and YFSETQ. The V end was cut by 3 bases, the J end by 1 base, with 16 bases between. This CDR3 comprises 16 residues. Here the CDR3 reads CASSSVQGLGNTEAFF. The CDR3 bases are TGCGCCAGCAGCTCAGTACAGGGCTTAGGGAACACTGAAGCTTTCTTT.

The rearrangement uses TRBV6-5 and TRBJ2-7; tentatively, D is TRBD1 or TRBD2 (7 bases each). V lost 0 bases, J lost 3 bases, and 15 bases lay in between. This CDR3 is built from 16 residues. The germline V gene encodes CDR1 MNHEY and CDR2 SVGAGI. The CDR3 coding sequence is TGTGCCAGCAGTTACTCGCCCACAGGGGAGGGCTACGAGCAGTACTTC. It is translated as CASSYSPTGEGYEQYF.

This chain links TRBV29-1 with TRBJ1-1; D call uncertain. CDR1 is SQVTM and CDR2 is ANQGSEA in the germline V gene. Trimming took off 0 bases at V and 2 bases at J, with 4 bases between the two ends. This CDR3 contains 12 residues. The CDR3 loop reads CSVEDRNTEAFF. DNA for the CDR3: TGCAGCGTTGAAGACAGAAACACTGAAGCTTTCTTT.

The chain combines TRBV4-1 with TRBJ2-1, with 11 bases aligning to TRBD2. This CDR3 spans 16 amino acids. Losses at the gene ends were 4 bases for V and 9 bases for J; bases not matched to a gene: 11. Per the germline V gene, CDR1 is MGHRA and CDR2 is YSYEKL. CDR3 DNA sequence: TGCGCCAGCAGCCGAGCCGGGACTAGCGGCACTGGTGAGCAGTTCTTC. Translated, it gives CASSRAGTSGTGEQFF.

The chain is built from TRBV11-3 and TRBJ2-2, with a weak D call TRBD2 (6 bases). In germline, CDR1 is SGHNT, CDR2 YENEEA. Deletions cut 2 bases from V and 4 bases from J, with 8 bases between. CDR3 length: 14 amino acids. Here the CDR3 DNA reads TGTGCCAGCAGCTTACGCGGGACCACCGGGGAGCTGTTTTTT. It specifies CASSLRGTTGELFF.

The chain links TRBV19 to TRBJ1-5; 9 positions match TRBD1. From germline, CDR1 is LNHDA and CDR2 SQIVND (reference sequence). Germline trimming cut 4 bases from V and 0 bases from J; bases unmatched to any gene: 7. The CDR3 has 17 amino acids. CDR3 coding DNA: TGTGCCAGTAGTACCCGACAGGGGGTATATAGCAATCAGCCCCAGCATTTT. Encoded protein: CASSTRQGVYSNQPQHF. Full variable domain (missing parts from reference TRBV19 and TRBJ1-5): DGGITQSPKYLFRKEGQNVTLSCEQNLNHDAMYWYRQDPGQGLRLIYYSQIVNDFQKGDIAEGYSVSREKKESFPLTVTSAQKNPTAFYLCASSTRQGVYSNQPQHFGDGTRLSIL.

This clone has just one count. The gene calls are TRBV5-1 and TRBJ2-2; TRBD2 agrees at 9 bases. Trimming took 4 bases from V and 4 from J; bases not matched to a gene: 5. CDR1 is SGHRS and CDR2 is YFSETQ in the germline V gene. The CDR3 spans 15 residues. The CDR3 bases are TGCGCCAGCAGCGCGAGCGGGAGGTCCACCGGGGAGCTGTTTTTT. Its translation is CASSASGRSTGELFF.

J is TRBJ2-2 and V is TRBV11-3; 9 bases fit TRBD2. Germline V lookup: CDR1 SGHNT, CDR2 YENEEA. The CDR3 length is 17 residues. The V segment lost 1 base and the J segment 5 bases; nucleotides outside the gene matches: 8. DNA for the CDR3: TGTGCCAGCAGCTTAGGTCTAGCGGGATTTTTAACCGGGGAGCTGTTTTTT. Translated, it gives CASSLGLAGFLTGELFF. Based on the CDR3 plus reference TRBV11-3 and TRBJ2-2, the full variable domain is EAGVVQSPRYKIIEKKQPVAFWCNPISGHNTLYWYLQNLGQGPELLIRYENEEAVDDSQLPKDRFSAERLKGVDSTLKIQPAELGDSAVYLCASSLGLAGFLTGELFFGEGSRLTVL.

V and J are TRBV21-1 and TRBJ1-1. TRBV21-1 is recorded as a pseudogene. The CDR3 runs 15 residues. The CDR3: CASTPIRVGDTEAFF. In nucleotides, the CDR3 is TGTGCCAGCACACCTATTCGGGTGGGGGACACTGAAGCTTTCTTT.

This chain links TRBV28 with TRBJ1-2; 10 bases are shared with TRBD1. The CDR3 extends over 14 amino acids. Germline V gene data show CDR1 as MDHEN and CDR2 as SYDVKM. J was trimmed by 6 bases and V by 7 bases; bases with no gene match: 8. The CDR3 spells CASTPGQGTDGYTF. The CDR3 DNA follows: TGTGCCAGCACCCCGGGACAGGGGACGGATGGCTACACCTTC.

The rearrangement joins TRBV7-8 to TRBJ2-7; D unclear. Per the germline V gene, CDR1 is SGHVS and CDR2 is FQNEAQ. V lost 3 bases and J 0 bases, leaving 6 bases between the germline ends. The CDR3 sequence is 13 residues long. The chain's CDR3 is CASSFPPSYEQYF. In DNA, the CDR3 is TGTGCCAGCAGCTTCCCCCCCTCCTACGAGCAGTACTTC.

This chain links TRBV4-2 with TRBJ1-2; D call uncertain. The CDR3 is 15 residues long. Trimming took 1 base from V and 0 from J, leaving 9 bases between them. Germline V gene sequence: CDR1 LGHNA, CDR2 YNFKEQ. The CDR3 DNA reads TGTGCCAGCAGCCAAGTGGGCGGTACTAACTATGGCTACACCTTC. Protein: CASSQVGGTNYGYTF.

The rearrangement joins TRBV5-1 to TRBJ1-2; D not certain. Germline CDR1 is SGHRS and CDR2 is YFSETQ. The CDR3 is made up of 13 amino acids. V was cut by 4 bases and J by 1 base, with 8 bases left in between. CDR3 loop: CASSPGVNYGYTF. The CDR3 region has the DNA TGCGCCAGCAGCCCTGGCGTTAACTATGGCTACACCTTC.

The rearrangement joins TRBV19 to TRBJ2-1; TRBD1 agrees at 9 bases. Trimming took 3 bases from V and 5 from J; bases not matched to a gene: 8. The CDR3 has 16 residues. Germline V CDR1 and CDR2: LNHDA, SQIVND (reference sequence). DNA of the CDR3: TGTGCCAGTAGTATTACAGGGGGCTATCTGGACAATGAGCAGTTCTTC. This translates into CASSITGGYLDNEQFF.

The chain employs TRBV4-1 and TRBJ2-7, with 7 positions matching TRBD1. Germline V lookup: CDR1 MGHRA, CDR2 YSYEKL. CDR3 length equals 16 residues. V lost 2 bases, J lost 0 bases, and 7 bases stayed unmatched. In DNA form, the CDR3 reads TGCGCCAGCAGCCAACCTTTTTCAGGGGGCTCCTACGAGCAGTACTTC. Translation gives CASSQPFSGGSYEQYF.

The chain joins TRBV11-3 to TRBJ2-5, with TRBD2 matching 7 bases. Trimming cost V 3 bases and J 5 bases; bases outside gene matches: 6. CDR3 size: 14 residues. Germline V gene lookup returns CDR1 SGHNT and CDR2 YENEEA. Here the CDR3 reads CASSLTREGETQYF. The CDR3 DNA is TGTGCCAGCAGCTTGACTAGGGAGGGGGAGACCCAGTACTTC.

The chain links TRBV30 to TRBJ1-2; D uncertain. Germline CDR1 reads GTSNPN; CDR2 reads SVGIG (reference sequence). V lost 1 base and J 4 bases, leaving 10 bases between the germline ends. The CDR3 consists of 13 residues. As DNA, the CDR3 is TGTGCCTGGAGTGCTCCCCCCCTCTATGGCTACACCTTC. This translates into CAWSAPPLYGYTF.

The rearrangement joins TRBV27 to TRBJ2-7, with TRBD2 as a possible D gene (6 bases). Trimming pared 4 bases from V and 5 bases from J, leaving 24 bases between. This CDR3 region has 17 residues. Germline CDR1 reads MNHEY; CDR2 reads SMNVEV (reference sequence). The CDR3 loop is CASSSNLQVRRGNEQYF. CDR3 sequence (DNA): TGTGCCAGCAGTTCCAATTTACAGGTGAGGCGGGGTAACGAGCAGTACTTC.

CDR3 DNA: TGTGCCAGCAGCCCCACGGACAGGGAATTTGGCTACACCTTC. It encodes CASSPTDREFGYTF. The rearrangement uses TRBV7-9 and TRBJ1-2; 8 nucleotides agree with TRBD1. This CDR3 is 14 amino acids long. The germline CDR1 and CDR2 sequences are SEHNR and FQNEAQ (reference sequence). V shed 5 bases and J 7 bases; nucleotides not matched to a gene: 9.

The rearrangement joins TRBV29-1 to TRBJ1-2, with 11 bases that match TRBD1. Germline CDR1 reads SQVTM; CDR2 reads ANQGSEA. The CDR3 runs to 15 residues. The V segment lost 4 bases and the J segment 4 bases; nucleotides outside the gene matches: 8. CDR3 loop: CSVGTGGAYSYGYTF. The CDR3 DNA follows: TGCAGCGTTGGGACAGGGGGCGCTTATAGCTATGGCTACACCTTC.

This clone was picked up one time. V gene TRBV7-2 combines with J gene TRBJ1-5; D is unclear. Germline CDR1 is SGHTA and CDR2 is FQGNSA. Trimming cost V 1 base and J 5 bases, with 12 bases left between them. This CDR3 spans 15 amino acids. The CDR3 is CASSLDLGRDQPQHF. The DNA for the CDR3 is TGTGCCAGCAGCTTAGATTTGGGCAGAGATCAGCCCCAGCATTTT.